Each of the 32 T cell receptor beta chains below was sequenced from the same sample in a study of PD-1 blockade in classical Hodgkin lymphoma. TCRdb's table, derived via immunoSEQ multiplex PCR, lists solely in-frame clones and lacks some. The sample yields about 61,000 clones, around 91% seen once. Relapse after autologous stem cell transplantation occurred in every patient, and brentuximab vedotin exposure varied. This material consisted of peripheral blood mononuclear cells (PBMCs), taken at baseline. These receptors were taken from a human donor with classical Hodgkin lymphoma.

The gene calls are TRBV2 and TRBJ1-2; D is possibly TRBD1 (5 bases). The CDR3 is 12 residues long. Trimming took off 8 bases at V and 8 bases at J, with 15 bases between the two ends. Germline values: CDR1 SNHLY, CDR2 FYNNEI. The CDR3 loop is CASVRAGHGYTF. CDR3 DNA sequence: TGTGCCAGCGTTCGCGCAGGGCACGGCTACACCTTC.

This clone occurred once. The V call is TRBV19, the J call TRBJ2-1; 8 bases are a match to TRBD2. The CDR3 is 15 residues long. Germline V gene lookup returns CDR1 LNHDA and CDR2 SQIVND (reference sequence). The V gene end was trimmed by 3 bases and the J gene end by 4 bases; junction bases not matched to a gene: 5. As DNA, the CDR3 is TGTGCCAGTAGTATCAACGGCGGGGGGTACAATGAGCAGTTCTTC. Protein product: CASSINGGGYNEQFF.

V gene TRBV10-1 combines with J gene TRBJ2-3, with TRBD2 matching over 13 bases. This CDR3 contains 17 residues. Trimming at V came to 4 bases and at J to 2 bases, leaving 6 bases not matched to a gene. Per germline, CDR1 WNHNN and CDR2 SYGVQD (reference sequence). In nucleotides, the CDR3 is TGCGCCAGCAGTGTAGGGGGACTAGCGGGGAACACAGATACGCAGTATTTT. It translates to CASSVGGLAGNTDTQYF.

The gene calls are TRBV14 and TRBJ2-5, with D tentatively TRBD2 (5 bases). Germline V gene lookup returns CDR1 SGHDN and CDR2 FVKESK. CDR3 length: 16 amino acids. The V end was cut by 4 bases, the J end by 2 bases, with 17 bases between. CDR3 DNA: TGTGCCAGCAGCCTGTTAGCGAATGAATGGCAAGAGACCCAGTACTTC. Protein product: CASSLLANEWQETQYF.

This chain connects TRBV7-9 to TRBJ2-7; 8 bases are a match to TRBD1. This CDR3 is built from 14 residues. Looked up from germline, CDR1 is SEHNR and CDR2 is FQNEAQ (reference sequence). V dropped 6 bases and J dropped 2; count of bases not matched to a gene: 6. The DNA for the CDR3 is TGTGCCAGCAGGTCCGGGACAGGCACCTACGAGCAGTACTTC. Its protein is CASRSGTGTYEQYF.

This chain uses TRBV28 with TRBJ2-3; D is ambiguous. Trimming left V 1 base short and J 10 bases short, with 6 bases between. This CDR3 comprises 11 residues. CDR1 is MDHEN, CDR2 SYDVKM, per germline. The CDR3: CASSLSFAQYF. The CDR3 nucleotides read TGTGCCAGCAGTTTATCCTTCGCGCAGTATTTT.

J is TRBJ1-6 and V is TRBV7-6; 10 positions agree with TRBD1. This CDR3 is 20 amino acids long. Germline CDR1 reads SGHVS; CDR2 reads FNYEAQ. The trim removed 3 bases at V and 0 bases at J, leaving 11 bases unmatched. In DNA, the CDR3 is TGTGCCAGCAGCTTTGACCCTTGGACAGGGGGAAGCTCCTATAATTCACCCCTCCACTTT. It specifies CASSFDPWTGGSSYNSPLHF.

V gene TRBV18 combines with J gene TRBJ2-1, with D possibly being TRBD1 or TRBD2 (6 bases each). The germline V and J ends were trimmed by 3 bases and 9 bases, with 12 bases remaining between them. Looked up from germline, CDR1 is KGHSH and CDR2 is LQKENI. This CDR3 contains 13 residues. CDR3 loop: CASSPDGGGEQFF. DNA of the CDR3: TGTGCCAGCTCACCCGACGGGGGCGGTGAGCAGTTCTTC.

On this clone: A single base separates this from a much larger clone, so it may be a read error. The sample holds other DNA sequences that translate to the same CDR3. The J gene is TRBJ1-6, the V gene TRBV9; 8 nucleotides align to TRBD1. CDR3 length equals 16 residues. From germline, CDR1 is SGDLS and CDR2 YYNGEE. Germline trimming cut 0 bases from V and 6 bases from J; bases unmatched to any gene: 5. CDR3 sequence: CASSVGPGTGNSPLHF. Written as DNA, the CDR3 is TGTGCCAGCAGCGTAGGGCCTGGGACAGGTAATTCACCCCTCCACTTT.

The rearrangement joins TRBV4-1 to TRBJ1-4, with D maybe TRBD1 (6 bases). The CDR3 spans 13 residues. From germline, CDR1 is MGHRA and CDR2 YSYEKL. The V end lost 4 bases, the J end lost 8 bases, and 11 bases lay between the germline ends. This CDR3 reads CASSLATGEKLFF. CDR3 nucleotides: TGCGCCAGCAGCCTAGCAACAGGGGAAAAACTGTTTTTT.

The rearrangement joins TRBV7-6 to TRBJ2-5; D might be TRBD1 or TRBD2, each matching 5 bases. This CDR3 has 19 residues. Germline loops: CDR1 SGHVS, CDR2 FNYEAQ. V lost 2 bases and J lost 0, with 22 bases in between. CDR3 DNA: TGTGCCAGCAGCTTATGGGCGGGCCCCCAGGGAGCAAACCAAGAGACCCAGTACTTC. Its protein is CASSLWAGPQGANQETQYF.

This clone was recorded only once. The gene calls are TRBV18 and TRBJ2-2; no clear D. The V gene lost 3 bases and the J gene lost 10 bases, with 12 bases spanning the gap. Germline values: CDR1 KGHSH, CDR2 LQKENI. The length of the CDR3 is 13 residues. The CDR3: CASSPYNLEELFF. The CDR3 coding sequence is TGTGCCAGCTCACCCTATAACCTCGAGGAGCTGTTTTTT.

The chain couples TRBV9 to TRBJ2-5; TRBD1 is a possible D gene (5 bases). Trimming cost V 2 bases and J 4 bases, with 15 bases left between them. The CDR3 totals 15 residues. Germline V gene data show CDR1 as SGDLS and CDR2 as YYNGEE. The CDR3 DNA reads TGTGCCAGCAGCGTGGGTTTTAAAGGGGCAGAGACCCAGTACTTC. This codes for CASSVGFKGAETQYF.

This clone came up a few times. This chain connects TRBV30 to TRBJ1-5; D remains unclear. CDR1 and CDR2 from the germline V gene are GTSNPN and SVGIG (reference sequence). This CDR3 has 13 amino acids. The V gene lost 2 bases and the J gene lost 5 bases, with 10 bases spanning the gap. In DNA, the CDR3 is TGTGCCTGGAGTCGGGCAGTGGATCAGCCCCAGCATTTT. Amino acids: CAWSRAVDQPQHF.

The rearrangement joins TRBV7-9 to TRBJ2-7; D may be TRBD1 (6 bases). Trimming took 5 bases from V and 6 from J, leaving 17 bases between them. Germline V gene data show CDR1 as SEHNR and CDR2 as FQNEAQ (reference sequence). The length of the CDR3 is 14 residues. In DNA, the CDR3 is TGTGCCAGCAGCCCCGACAGGATTTTTTCCGAGCAGTACTTC. This gives the protein CASSPDRIFSEQYF.

The V and J genes are TRBV27 and TRBJ2-7; D remains ambiguous. The CDR3 spans 12 residues. V was trimmed by 3 bases and J by 7 bases, leaving 10 bases between them. Germline CDR1 is MNHEY and CDR2 is SMNVEV (reference sequence). The CDR3 here is CASSFGNGEQYF. DNA for the CDR3: TGTGCCAGCAGTTTTGGGAACGGAGAGCAGTACTTC.

The chain joins TRBV23-1 to TRBJ1-1; D perhaps matches TRBD1 (6 bases). TRBV23-1 has ORF status, its function being uncertain. V gave up 4 bases and J gave up 9 bases, with 21 bases separating them. There are 15 residues in the CDR3. CDR3 region: CASSPRGGPYQKAFF. CDR3 DNA sequence: TGCGCCAGCAGTCCTCGGGGGGGGCCATACCAAAAAGCTTTCTTT.

This chain links TRBV5-8 with TRBJ2-5; D uncertain. CDR1 and CDR2 from the germline V gene are SGHTS and YDEGEE. Trimming shortened V by 1 base and J by 1 base, and 5 bases separated the two germline ends. This CDR3 spans 13 amino acids. CDR3: CASSLSLQETQYF. Written as DNA, the CDR3 is TGTGCCAGCAGCTTGAGTCTCCAAGAGACCCAGTACTTC. Full variable domain (missing parts from reference TRBV5-8 and TRBJ2-5): EAGVTQSPTHLIKTRGQQATLRCSPISGHTSVYWYQQALGLGLQFLLWYDEGEERNRGNFPPRFSGRQFPNYSSELNVNALELEDSALYLCASSLSLQETQYFGPGTRLLVL.

This clone was recorded only once. The genes are TRBV30 and TRBJ2-3, with D possibly TRBD2 on 5 matching bases. V shed 7 bases and J shed 0 bases, with 17 bases lying between them. Germline loops: CDR1 GTSNPN, CDR2 SVGIG (reference sequence). The CDR3 length is 15 residues. The DNA of the CDR3 is TGTGCCTATTCAACGAGGAGGACTAGCACAGATACGCAGTATTTT. This codes for CAYSTRRTSTDTQYF.

The chain joins TRBV5-4 to TRBJ1-6, with D perhaps TRBD1 (6 bases). This CDR3 is 13 amino acids long. CDR1 and CDR2 (germline): SGHNT, YYREEE (reference sequence). V shed 3 bases and J shed 9 bases, with 10 bases lying between them. CDR3 in DNA: TGTGCCAGCAGCTCCCGGGGGGCTTCACCCCTCCACTTT. Translating it yields CASSSRGASPLHF.

The CDR3 coding sequence is TGTGCCAGCCCCTCGGACAGGGGTCTCTCCTACGAGCAGTACTTC. Protein product: CASPSDRGLSYEQYF. The chain joins TRBV2 to TRBJ2-7; 9 bases map to TRBD1. Trimming removed 8 bases from V and 0 bases from J; junction bases left unmatched: 8. The CDR3 is 15 amino acids. The germline CDR1 and CDR2 sequences are SNHLY and FYNNEI.

The chain has TRBV18 and TRBJ1-4; maybe TRBD1 (5 bases). This CDR3 is 15 amino acids long. Trimming pared 0 bases from V and 8 bases from J, leaving 13 bases between. Germline CDR1 KGHSH, CDR2 LQKENI. Written as DNA, the CDR3 is TGTGCCAGCTCACCACCGGGACTCCTGGGGGAAAAACTGTTTTTT. The encoded protein is CASSPPGLLGEKLFF.

The rearrangement uses TRBV5-4 and TRBJ2-7; D is perhaps TRBD1 (7 bases). CDR1 is SGHNT and CDR2 is YYREEE in the germline V gene (reference sequence). The V end lost 4 bases, the J end lost 3 bases, and 11 bases lay between the germline ends. The CDR3 consists of 13 residues. CDR3 DNA sequence: TGTGCCAGCAGCCGACAGGGAGGCTACGAGCAGTACTTC. Encoded protein: CASSRQGGYEQYF. Supplemented by reference TRBV5-4 and TRBJ2-7, the full variable domain reads ETGVTQSPTHLIKTRGQQVTLRCSSQSGHNTVSWYQQALGQGPQFIFQYYREEENGRGNFPPRFSGLQFPNYSSELNVNALELDDSALYLCASSRQGGYEQYFGPGTRLTVT.

This chain uses TRBV2 with TRBJ2-7, with D unclear. Germline values: CDR1 SNHLY, CDR2 FYNNEI. The CDR3 totals 13 residues. The V end was cut by 7 bases, the J end by 5 bases, with 15 bases between. For the CDR3, the DNA is TGTGCCAGCATGACCGAGAACAAGCACGAGCAGTACTTC. Translation: CASMTENKHEQYF.

The chain joins TRBV5-1 to TRBJ1-5; D not resolved. The CDR3 runs to 14 residues. V gave up 3 bases and J gave up 2 bases, with 9 bases separating them. Per the germline V gene, CDR1 is SGHRS and CDR2 is YFSETQ. CDR3 in amino acids: CASSSAAGNQPQHF. The CDR3 DNA is TGCGCCAGCAGCTCGGCAGCAGGCAATCAGCCCCAGCATTTT.

The chain links TRBV4-2 to TRBJ2-7; D not certain. The CDR3 is 16 amino acids. The V end lost 0 bases, the J end lost 2 bases, and 14 bases lay between the germline ends. In germline, CDR1 is LGHNA, CDR2 YNFKEQ. The CDR3 here is CASSQDLPLATYEQYF. The DNA for the CDR3 is TGTGCCAGCAGCCAAGATCTACCCCTGGCCACCTACGAGCAGTACTTC.

This rearrangement joins TRBV19 to TRBJ1-5; TRBD1 is a possible D gene (5 bases). The CDR3 has 15 residues. Germline V gene sequence: CDR1 LNHDA, CDR2 SQIVND (reference sequence). V lost 3 bases and J 6 bases, leaving 15 bases between the germline ends. The CDR3 spells CASSMDQGRFQPQHF. The CDR3 bases are TGTGCCAGTAGTATGGATCAGGGAAGGTTTCAGCCCCAGCATTTT.

The rearrangement uses TRBV9 and TRBJ2-7; 14 positions agree with TRBD2. V shed 3 bases, J shed 2 bases, and the junction held 4 bases outside the gene matches. Germline V CDR1 and CDR2: SGDLS, YYNGEE. The CDR3 has 16 amino acids. The CDR3 loop is CASSGGLAGEPYEQYF. As DNA, the CDR3 is TGTGCCAGCAGCGGGGGACTAGCGGGGGAACCCTACGAGCAGTACTTC.

This clone was picked up a small number of times. The chain combines TRBV7-8 with TRBJ2-7; 10 positions match TRBD2. Trimming cost V 4 bases and J 6 bases; bases outside gene matches: 6. Per germline, CDR1 SGHVS and CDR2 FQNEAQ. The CDR3 covers 14 residues. This CDR3 is CASSYSGGTREQYF. The DNA of the CDR3 is TGTGCCAGCAGCTATAGCGGGGGGACTCGCGAGCAGTACTTC.

The V call is TRBV27, the J call TRBJ2-5, with D possibly being TRBD1 (5 bases). CDR1 is MNHEY, CDR2 SMNVEV, per germline (reference sequence). Trimming removed 2 bases at V and 1 base at J, with 8 bases between. This CDR3 has 14 residues. This CDR3 is CASSLGTGQETQYF. In nucleotides, the CDR3 is TGTGCCAGCAGTTTAGGAACAGGCCAAGAGACCCAGTACTTC.

The chain employs TRBV29-1 and TRBJ1-1; D ambiguous. The CDR3 consists of 10 residues. Trimming shortened V by 2 bases and J by 2 bases, and 0 bases separated the two germline ends. The V gene's germline CDR1 is SQVTM and CDR2 ANQGSEA. Here the CDR3 DNA reads TGCAGCGTTGAAAACACTGAAGCTTTCTTT. Protein sequence: CSVENTEAFF.

This chain uses TRBV27 with TRBJ2-1; 11 bases map to TRBD1. From germline, CDR1 is MNHEY and CDR2 SMNVEV (reference sequence). With V trimmed by 9 bases and J by 9 bases, 16 bases remained unmatched. The CDR3 sequence is 16 residues long. The CDR3, as DNA: TGTGCCAGTCTATCGGGACAGGGGGACAATAGGGGTGAGCAGTTCTTC. The encoded protein is CASLSGQGDNRGEQFF.